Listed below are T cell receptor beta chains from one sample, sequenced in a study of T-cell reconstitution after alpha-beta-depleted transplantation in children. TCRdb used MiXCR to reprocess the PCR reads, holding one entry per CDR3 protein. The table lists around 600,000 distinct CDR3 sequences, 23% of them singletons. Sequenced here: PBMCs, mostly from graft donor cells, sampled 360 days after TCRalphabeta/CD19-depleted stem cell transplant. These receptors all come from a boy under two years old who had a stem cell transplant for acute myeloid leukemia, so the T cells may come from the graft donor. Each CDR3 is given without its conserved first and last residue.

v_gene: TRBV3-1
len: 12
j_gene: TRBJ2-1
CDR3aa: ASSQELGRNEQF

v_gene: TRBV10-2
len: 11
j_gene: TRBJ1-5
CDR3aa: ASSTIDGQPQH

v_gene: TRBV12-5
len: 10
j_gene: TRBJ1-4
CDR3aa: ASGLVTEKLF

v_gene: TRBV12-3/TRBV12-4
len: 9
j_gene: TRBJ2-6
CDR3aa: ASSTAGQAS

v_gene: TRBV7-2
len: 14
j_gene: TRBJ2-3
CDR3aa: ASSQSSGQSTDTQY

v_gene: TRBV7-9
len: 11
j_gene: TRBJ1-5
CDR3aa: ASSPLTVGPQH

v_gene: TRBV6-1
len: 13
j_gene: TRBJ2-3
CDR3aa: ATVDTTRGTDTQY

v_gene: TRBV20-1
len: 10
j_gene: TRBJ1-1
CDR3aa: SARDPGKRAF

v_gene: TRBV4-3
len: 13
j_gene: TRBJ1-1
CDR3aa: ASSLYGRLNTEAF

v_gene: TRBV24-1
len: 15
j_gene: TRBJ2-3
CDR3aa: ATSGFSRTDDTDTQY

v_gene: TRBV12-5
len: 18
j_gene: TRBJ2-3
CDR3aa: ASGLVLLNLAGVSTDTQY

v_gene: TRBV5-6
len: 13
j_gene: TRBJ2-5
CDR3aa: ASSLARTGVETQY

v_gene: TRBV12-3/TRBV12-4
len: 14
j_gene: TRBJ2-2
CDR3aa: AGSTTWTGRTGELF

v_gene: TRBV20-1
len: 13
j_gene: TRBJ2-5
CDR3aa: SADTRRGYQETQY

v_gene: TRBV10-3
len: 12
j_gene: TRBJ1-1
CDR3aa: AISERGDNTEAF

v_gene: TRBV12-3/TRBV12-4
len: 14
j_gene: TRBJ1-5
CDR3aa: ASSLSDYAGNQPQH

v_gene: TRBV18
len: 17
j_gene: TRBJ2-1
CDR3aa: ASSLGLAGGQWTYNEQF

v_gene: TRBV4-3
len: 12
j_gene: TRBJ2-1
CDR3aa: ASSQDRANNEQF

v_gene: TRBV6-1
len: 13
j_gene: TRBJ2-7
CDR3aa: ASSSMGGVSYEQY

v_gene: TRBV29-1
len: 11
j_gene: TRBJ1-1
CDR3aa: SVGGQLVTEAF

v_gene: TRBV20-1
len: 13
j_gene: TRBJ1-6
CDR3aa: SAGEVGRDHSPLH

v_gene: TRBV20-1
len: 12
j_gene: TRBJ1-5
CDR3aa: SARLRGRNQPQH

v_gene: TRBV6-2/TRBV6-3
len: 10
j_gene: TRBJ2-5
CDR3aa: ASSLLGATQY

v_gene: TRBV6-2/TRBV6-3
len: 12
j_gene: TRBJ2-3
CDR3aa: ASSTRQGGDTQY

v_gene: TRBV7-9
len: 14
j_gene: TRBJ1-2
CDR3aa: ASSGPEEENNYGYT

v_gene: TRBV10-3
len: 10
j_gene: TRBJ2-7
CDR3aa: AIRGQDHEQY

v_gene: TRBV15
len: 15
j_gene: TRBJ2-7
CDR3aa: ATSKEAVNIPSYEQY

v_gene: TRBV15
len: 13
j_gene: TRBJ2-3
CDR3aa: ATSRDPSDTDTQY

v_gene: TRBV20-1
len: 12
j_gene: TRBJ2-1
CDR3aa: SARGDFSYNEQF

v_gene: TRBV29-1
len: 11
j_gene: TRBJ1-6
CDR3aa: SAATGDYSPLH

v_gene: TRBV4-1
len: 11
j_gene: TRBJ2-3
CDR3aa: ASSRGVTDTQY

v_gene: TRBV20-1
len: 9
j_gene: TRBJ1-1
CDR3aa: SAGVHTEAF

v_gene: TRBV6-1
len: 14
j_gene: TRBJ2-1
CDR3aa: ASSRIPGQGHNEQF

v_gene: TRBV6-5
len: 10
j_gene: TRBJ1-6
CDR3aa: ASRQSYSPLH

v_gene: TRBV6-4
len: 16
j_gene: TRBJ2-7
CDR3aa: ASSGPMVGSFSGYEQY

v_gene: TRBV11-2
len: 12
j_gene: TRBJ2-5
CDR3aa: ASSQLAGVETQY

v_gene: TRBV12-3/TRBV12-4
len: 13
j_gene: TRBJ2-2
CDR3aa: ASSRHHTRSGELF

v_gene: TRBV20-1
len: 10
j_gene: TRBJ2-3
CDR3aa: SAVIQSGTQY

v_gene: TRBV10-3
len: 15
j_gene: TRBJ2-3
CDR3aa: AISEPYLAGGTDTQY

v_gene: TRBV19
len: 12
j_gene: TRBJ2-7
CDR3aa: ASSATGGGYEQY

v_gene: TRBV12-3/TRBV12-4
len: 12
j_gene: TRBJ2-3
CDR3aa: ASRGQGPTDTQY

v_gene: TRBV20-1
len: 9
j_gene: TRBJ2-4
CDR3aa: SARGPGIQY

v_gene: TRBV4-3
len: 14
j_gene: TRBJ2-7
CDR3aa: ASSQERRGGTYEQY

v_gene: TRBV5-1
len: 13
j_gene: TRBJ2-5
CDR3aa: ASSLWARSQETQY

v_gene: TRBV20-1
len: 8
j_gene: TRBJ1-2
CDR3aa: SARRRGDT

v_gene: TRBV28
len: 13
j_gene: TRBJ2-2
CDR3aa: ASRRQGLRTGELF